Below, 8 T cell receptor beta chains from the same sample are listed, as sequenced in a study of Tregs in tolerant kidney transplant recipients. Only in-frame clones appear in the TCRdb table, and some are missing; sequencing was by immunoSEQ multiplex PCR. Here the sample spans around 98,000 clones, roughly 93% being singletons. This sample comprised CD4+ T cells from blood, obtained before the transplant. These TCRs come from a human donor who received a combined kidney and bone marrow transplant.

In its sample, this clone was seen once. V and J are TRBV15 and TRBJ1-1; D not certain. This CDR3 has 13 residues. Germline CDR1 and CDR2: LNHNV and YYDKDF (reference sequence). The ends were cut back, 3 bases at V and 2 bases at J, with 7 bases in the middle. CDR3 sequence reads: CATSSWQNTEAFF. The DNA of the CDR3 is TGTGCCACCAGCAGTTGGCAAAACACTGAAGCTTTCTTT.

About this clone: The CDR3 carries no conserved terminal phenylalanine or tryptophan, so it likely arises from a read error. The chain joins TRBV20-1 to TRBJ1-3; D ambiguous. In germline, CDR1 is DFQATT, CDR2 SNEGSKA (reference sequence). V was shortened by 3 bases and J by 5 bases, with 5 bases between the two germline ends. This CDR3 region has 11 residues. CDR3 in amino acids: CSASSRNTIYL. CDR3 nucleotide sequence: TGCAGTGCTAGCTCCAGAAACACCATATATCTT.

CDR3 region: CASSAGTHYEQYF. The CDR3, as DNA: TGTGCCAGCTCAGCCGGGACTCACTACGAGCAGTACTTC. The chain joins TRBV18 to TRBJ2-7; a possible D gene is TRBD2 (6 bases). The V end lost 5 bases, the J end lost 3 bases, and 11 bases lay between the germline ends. The CDR3 covers 13 residues. The germline CDR1 and CDR2 sequences are KGHSH and LQKENI. The variable domain in full, with the rest retrieved from reference TRBV18 and TRBJ2-7, is NAGVMQNPRHLVRRRGQEARLRCSPMKGHSHVYWYRQLPEEGLKFMVYLQKENIIDESGMPKERFSAEFPKEGPSILRIQQVVRGDSAAYFCASSAGTHYEQYFGPGTRLTVT.

V usage is TRBV10-3 and J usage is TRBJ1-1, with D uncertain. The CDR3 totals 14 residues. Trimming took off 6 bases at V and 1 base at J, with 12 bases between the two ends. Looked up from germline, CDR1 is ENHRY and CDR2 is SYGVKD. For the CDR3, the DNA is TGTGCCATCAGCTCGAGGTACGGGAACACTGAAGCTTTCTTT. Translated, it gives CAISSRYGNTEAFF.

This clone appeared a single time. The genes are TRBV9 and TRBJ2-3; weak D call: TRBD1 (5 bases). In germline, CDR1 is SGDLS, CDR2 YYNGEE. The V gene lost 9 bases and the J gene lost 5 bases, with 25 bases spanning the gap. The CDR3 spans 16 residues. The CDR3 region is CATSRRGGDQGDTQYF. The DNA of the CDR3 is TGTGCCACCTCCCGGCGTGGCGGAGACCAGGGAGATACGCAGTATTTT.

The chain uses TRBV14 and TRBJ2-5, with D tentatively TRBD2 (7 bases). The germline V and J ends were trimmed by 4 bases and 13 bases, with 22 bases remaining between them. The CDR3 spans 14 residues. Germline V CDR1 and CDR2: SGHDN, FVKESK. The CDR3 DNA is TGTGCCAGCAGCCTATCGAGGGTCGGGGGGCTAAGGTACTTC. It translates to CASSLSRVGGLRYF.

Comments on this clone: The same CDR3 also results from other DNA sequences found in this sample. This chain's CDR3 is CASSYSSQGGNSPLHF. The CDR3, as DNA: TGTGCCAGCAGTTACTCGAGTCAGGGAGGTAATTCACCCCTCCACTTT. The rearrangement uses TRBV6-6 and TRBJ1-6, with D perhaps TRBD1 (5 bases). Germline CDR1 MNHNY, CDR2 SVGAGI (reference sequence). V was trimmed by 0 bases and J by 6 bases, leaving 12 bases between them. This CDR3 has 16 amino acids.

This clone was seen more than once but under ten times. The identical CDR3 is also encoded by other nucleotide sequences in the sample. The rearrangement uses TRBV7-9 and TRBJ2-1; 9 bases are a match to TRBD2. The CDR3 is 16 amino acids. V lost 3 bases, J lost 1 base, and 4 bases stayed unmatched. Germline V gene sequence: CDR1 SEHNR, CDR2 FQNEAQ (reference sequence). The CDR3 region is CASSLWLAGSYNEQFF. The CDR3 DNA is TGTGCCAGCAGCTTGTGGCTAGCGGGGTCCTACAATGAGCAGTTCTTC. Combining the CDR3 with reference TRBV7-9 and TRBJ2-1 gives the whole variable domain DTGVSQNPRHKITKRGQNVTFRCDPISEHNRLYWYRQTLGQGPEFLTYFQNEAQLEKSRLLSDRFSAERPKGSFSTLEIQRTEQGDSAMYLCASSLWLAGSYNEQFFGPGTRLTVL.